The subject of this entry is one TCR beta chain. Its antigen is unidentified. The data were taken from a study of vaccination effects on CD4 cells after COVID-19. Study conclusions and caveats: Both infection-induced and vaccine-induced clones contracted markedly at late post-vaccination timepoints. In vaccinees who were healthy, merely 1 out of 255 vaccine-induced clones cross-reacted with common cold coronaviruses. Convalescent patients were scarce, and early post-infection timepoints were absent.

Once cultured for 9 to 11 days, the cells underwent separation to obtain CD4+ T cells. Every participant took two doses of the BNT162b2 or mRNA-1273 vaccine. Neither prior SARS-CoV-2 infection nor positive nucleocapsid antibodies were present in the vaccine recipients. The repertoire was sequenced with immunoSEQ multiplex PCR; TCRdb's copy has only in-frame clones and lacks some. This sample has more than 60,000 clones, with just under 75% found just once. The TCR was taken from a human donor who received a COVID-19 vaccine. The sample here was CD4+ T cells from PBMCs cultured without peptide, taken after COVID-19 vaccination.

The CDR3 region has the DNA TGTGCCAGCAGTGACGCGGGGGGCAGAAGCACCGGGGAGCTGTTTTTT. It is translated as CASSDAGGRSTGELFF. The J gene is TRBJ2-2, the V gene TRBV25-1, with 8 bases that match TRBD2. V trimming: 3 bases; J trimming: 4 bases; junction bases outside the gene matches: 7. CDR1 MGHDK and CDR2 SYGVNS come from the germline V gene. The CDR3 contains 16 residues. Using reference TRBV25-1 and TRBJ2-2 for the parts outside the CDR3, the full variable domain is EADIYQTPRYLVIGTGKKITLECSQTMGHDKMYWYQQDPGMELHLIHYSYGVNSTEKGDLSSESTVSRIRTEHFPLTLESARPSHTSQYLCASSDAGGRSTGELFFGEGSRLTVL.